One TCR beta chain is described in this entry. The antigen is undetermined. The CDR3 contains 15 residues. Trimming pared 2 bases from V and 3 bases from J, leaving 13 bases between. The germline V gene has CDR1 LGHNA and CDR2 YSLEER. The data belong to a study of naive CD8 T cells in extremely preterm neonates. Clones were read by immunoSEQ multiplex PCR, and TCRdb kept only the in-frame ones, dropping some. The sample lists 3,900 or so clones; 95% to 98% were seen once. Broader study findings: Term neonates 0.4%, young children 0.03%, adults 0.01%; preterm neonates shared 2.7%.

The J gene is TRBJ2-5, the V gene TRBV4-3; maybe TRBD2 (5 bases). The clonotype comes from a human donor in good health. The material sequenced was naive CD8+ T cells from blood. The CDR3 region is CASSQNEFGEETQYF. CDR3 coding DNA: TGCGCCAGCAGCCAAAATGAATTCGGGGAAGAGACCCAGTACTTC.